A selection of T cell receptor beta chains follows, all from one sample in a study of shared clonotypes between healthy human individuals. Profiling relied on immunoSEQ multiplex PCR, and the TCRdb table lists in-frame clones only, not all of them. The sample lists 2 million to 2.5 million clones, approximately 96% occurring once. The source material was naive CD4+ T cells sorted from blood. The receptors come from a man younger than 30 in good health. Each CDR3 is given with its conserved first and last residue. D genes are given only for firm matches. The listing skips clone size in some rows; elsewhere it reads once, few, many or a size class.

abundance: NA
j_gene: TRBJ2-3
v_gene: TRBV7-9
d_gene: TRBD2
CDR3aa: CASSLGLAGDGDTQYF
CDR3nt: TGTGCCAGCAGCTTAGGTCTAGCGGGGGATGGTGATACGCAGTATTTT

abundance: NA
j_gene: TRBJ2-7
v_gene: TRBV19
d_gene: NA
CDR3aa: CASLSQAYEQYF
CDR3nt: TGTGCCAGCTTATCACAAGCCTACGAGCAGTACTTC

abundance: NA
j_gene: TRBJ1-2
v_gene: TRBV5-4
d_gene: NA
CDR3aa: CASSLVRSGGLYGYTF
CDR3nt: TGTGCCAGCAGCTTGGTCCGGTCGGGGGGGCTATATGGCTACACCTTC

abundance: NA
j_gene: TRBJ2-7
v_gene: TRBV6-4
d_gene: TRBD1
CDR3aa: CASRDRVSDHEQYF
CDR3nt: TGTGCCAGCAGGGACAGGGTTTCGGACCACGAGCAGTACTTC

abundance: NA
j_gene: TRBJ2-1
v_gene: TRBV18
d_gene: NA
CDR3aa: CASFRDTTYNEQFF
CDR3nt: TGTGCCAGCTTCCGGGACACGACCTACAATGAGCAGTTCTTC

abundance: NA
j_gene: TRBJ2-7
v_gene: TRBV18
d_gene: TRBD1
CDR3aa: CASSPGTGGYEQYF
CDR3nt: TGTGCCAGCTCACCAGGGACAGGTGGCTACGAGCAGTACTTC

abundance: NA
j_gene: TRBJ1-2
v_gene: TRBV10-2
d_gene: TRBD1
CDR3aa: CATGQGVYGYTF
CDR3nt: TGCGCCACAGGACAGGGGGTCTATGGCTACACCTTC

abundance: NA
j_gene: TRBJ1-2
v_gene: TRBV12-5
d_gene: TRBD1
CDR3aa: CASGLAERTGQGLEGYTF
CDR3nt: TGTGCTAGTGGTTTGGCGGAAAGAACGGGACAGGGTCTTGAAGGCTACACCTTC

abundance: NA
j_gene: TRBJ1-1
v_gene: TRBV2
d_gene: TRBD1
CDR3aa: CASSKTLPGTVNTEAFF
CDR3nt: TGTGCCAGCAGCAAAACCCTCCCCGGGACAGTGAACACTGAAGCTTTCTTT

abundance: NA
j_gene: TRBJ2-7
v_gene: TRBV4-3
d_gene: NA
CDR3aa: CASSQRGLFRGYEQYF
CDR3nt: TGCGCCAGCAGCCAGAGGGGTCTTTTTCGGGGGTACGAGCAGTACTTC

abundance: NA
j_gene: TRBJ1-1
v_gene: TRBV25-1
d_gene: NA
CDR3aa: CASKDPNTEAFF
CDR3nt: TGTGCCAGTAAAGACCCTAACACTGAAGCTTTCTTT

abundance: NA
j_gene: TRBJ1-5
v_gene: TRBV7-8
d_gene: NA
CDR3aa: CASSRTGLGQPQHF
CDR3nt: TGTGCCAGCAGCCGTACAGGTCTTGGACAGCCCCAGCATTTT

abundance: NA
j_gene: TRBJ2-7
v_gene: TRBV7-2
d_gene: NA
CDR3aa: CASSPLGGLEQYF
CDR3nt: TGTGCCAGCAGCCCCCTGGGGGGGCTCGAGCAGTACTTC

abundance: NA
j_gene: TRBJ2-7
v_gene: TRBV7-8
d_gene: NA
CDR3aa: CASSFIGGWSYEQYF
CDR3nt: TGTGCCAGCAGCTTCATAGGGGGATGGTCCTACGAGCAGTACTTC

abundance: NA
j_gene: TRBJ1-2
v_gene: TRBV6-1
d_gene: NA
CDR3aa: CASSEGIYYGYTF
CDR3nt: TGTGCCAGCAGTGAAGGCATATACTATGGCTACACCTTC

abundance: NA
j_gene: TRBJ1-3
v_gene: TRBV27
d_gene: NA
CDR3aa: CASSPTVTVSGNTIYF
CDR3nt: TGTGCCAGCAGTCCAACCGTTACGGTCTCTGGAAACACCATATATTTT

abundance: NA
j_gene: TRBJ2-3
v_gene: TRBV2
d_gene: NA
CDR3aa: CASSVEGTDTQYF
CDR3nt: TGTGCCAGCAGTGTTGAAGGGACAGATACGCAGTATTTT

abundance: NA
j_gene: TRBJ2-5
v_gene: TRBV10-3
d_gene: TRBD1
CDR3aa: CAISGGQGVETQYF
CDR3nt: TGTGCCATCAGTGGTGGACAGGGAGTGGAGACCCAGTACTTC

abundance: NA
j_gene: TRBJ2-3
v_gene: TRBV18
d_gene: TRBD1
CDR3aa: CASSPDREATQYF
CDR3nt: TGTGCCAGCTCACCCGACAGGGAAGCTACGCAGTATTTT

abundance: NA
j_gene: TRBJ2-7
v_gene: TRBV6-5
d_gene: NA
CDR3aa: CASSYSGGGTFYEQYF
CDR3nt: TGTGCCAGCAGTTACTCGGGGGGCGGGACCTTCTACGAGCAGTACTTC

abundance: once
j_gene: TRBJ2-3
v_gene: TRBV9
d_gene: NA
CDR3aa: CASSQSWDTQYF
CDR3nt: TGTGCCAGCAGCCAATCCTGGGATACGCAGTATTTT

abundance: NA
j_gene: TRBJ2-5
v_gene: TRBV7-9
d_gene: NA
CDR3aa: CASSPRGADQETQYF
CDR3nt: TGTGCCAGCAGCCCGCGAGGAGCAGATCAAGAGACCCAGTACTTC